This T cell receptor beta chain was sequenced during a study of blood T cell repertoires in COVID-19 (TCRdb year 2020). At the level of the whole study: The collaborator samples originated in the United States, Italy and Spain and spanned the acute and convalescent phases of COVID-19. The prospective study material was composed of cDNA or gDNA derived from T cells, B-cell-depleted T cells, or PBMCs. Deeply sampled blood TCRbeta repertoires from subjects exposed to, actively infected with, or recovered from COVID-19 were included in the dataset. The repertoires were made available in a free public database intended to serve as a resource for research on the immune response to SARS-CoV-2. The samples were drawn from the first 160 participants of the ongoing ImmuneRACE study and from 1,254 subjects provided by 6 global collaborators. A de-identified subject ID, COVID-19 status, age in years and sex were almost always included in the sample metadata. Where available, HLA class I and class II types were obtained from metadata supplied by the sample provider rather than from assay-based typing.

Comments on this clone: Which antigen it targets is not known. No clone much larger than this one lies a single base away; base qualities are absent.

From its cysteine to its phenylalanine, the CDR3 spans 14 amino acids. Just CDR3 DNA is preserved here, 42 bases in frame from base 1. Germline trimming amounts to 1 base on V and 3 bases on J, with 2 as the count of junction bases outside the gene matches. Taken from the germline V gene, the CDR1 and CDR2 loops are LGHNA and YNFKEQ. TCRbeta CDR3 regions were amplified from genomic DNA by means of the immunoSEQ Assay, a bias-controlled multiplex PCR. The study's processing was this. The number of nucleated cells in each sample was estimated from the amplification of reference gene primers within the assay. Sequence reads were collapsed and filtered to measure the absolute abundance of every unique TCRbeta CDR3 rearrangement. For each sample, productive Simpson clonality was calculated as the square root of Simpson's diversity index over productive rearrangements. Drawn from immuneACCESS, this table holds only the in-frame rearrangements with V and J called that TCRdb kept. Clones are partly lost; checked studies trace under half to an unresolved V gene and leave the rest unexplained. V, J and clone size reflect that table, while D and trimming were determined from the DNA. This sample comprises a few hundred thousand clones, around 83% of them detected only once. Jointly, the top ten make up around 14% of the sample.

Collaborating institutions collected whole blood in K2EDTA tubes following their own protocols. For TCRbeta analysis, collaborators shipped samples in one of three forms: frozen whole blood, isolated PBMCs, or DNA extracted from either of those sample types. The research as a whole found: The amount of clinical and demographic metadata varied by source and participant and was provided uncurated.

The rearrangement combines TRBV4-2 with TRBJ1-1, and TRBD1 matches 7 of the central bases. Source material: peripheral blood. This TCR came from a human donor in a cohort sampled during active COVID-19. The DNA reads TGTGCCAGCAGCCAAGCACAGGGGTACACTGAAGCTTTCTTT. This translates into CASSQAQGYTEAFF.